The following is a T cell receptor (beta chain) sequence with its context. Its specificity is not known. This record comes from a study of post-analysis software for immune sequencing data. General study findings and limits: Relative to controls, patients had about 5 TRBV segments at higher frequency, with TRBV5-6, TRBV5-1 and TRBV20-1 among these.

Unique molecular identifiers were built into the TCR beta cDNA libraries. In TCRdb, the PCR reads were re-called with MiXCR into one record per CDR3 protein. The sample lists some 690,000 distinct CDR3 sequences; roughly 27% were seen once. Germline loops: CDR1 MDHEN, CDR2 SYDVKM. The CDR3 sequence is 16 residues long. The sequenced material came from blood. This TCR was recovered from a girl between 5 and 17 years old with multiple sclerosis. V gene TRBV28 combines with J gene TRBJ2-4; 8 nucleotides align to TRBD2. The closer fit of TRBJ2-5 to the DNA end suggests the J call may be wrong. The CDR3 protein is CASRASPGLVGETQYF. CDR3 coding DNA: TGTGCCAGCCGTGCGTCCCCGGGACTAGTGGGTGAGACCCAGTACTTC.